This is a list of T cell receptor beta chains from one sample in a study of T cell repertoires in cytomegalovirus infection. One entry per CDR3 protein results from TCRdb running MiXCR on the reads. The table records roughly 54,000 distinct CDR3 sequences, approximately 36% of them present only once. These receptors have no known antigen. The sequenced sample consisted of PBMCs, sequenced either directly or after in vitro stimulation (not recorded which). The receptor set was obtained from a human donor in good health (CMV status not recorded). Some clones in this sample may be carry-over from other donors' samples. Each CDR3 is given with its conserved first and last residue. The order of the fields is D gene, V gene, J gene, clone size, CDR3 DNA, CDR3 protein. D genes are given only for firm matches. For some rows the clone size is stated as once, few or many, or as a class when expanded; others skip it.

-	TRBV19	TRBJ1-1	few	TGTGCCAGTAGTATGGGGGTATTGAACACTGAAGCTTTCTTT	CASSMGVLNTEAFF
-	TRBV28	TRBJ1-5	-	TGTGCCAGCAGCGAAAGGAGGATGGAGCCCCAGCATTTT	CASSERRMEPQHF
TRBD2	TRBV27	TRBJ2-7	-	TGTGCCAGCACCCCTCTCTCGGGGAGACTAGCGGGCTCCTACGAGCAGTACTTC	CASTPLSGRLAGSYEQYF
-	TRBV12-3/TRBV12-4	TRBJ2-3	-	TGTGGCAGCACTCCCGGAGGTACGCAGTATTTT	CGSTPGGTQYF
-	TRBV7-2	TRBJ2-2	-	TGTGCCAGCAGCCGATACCGTGGCCTTCTTACCGGGGAGCTGTTTTTT	CASSRYRGLLTGELFF
-	TRBV7-9	TRBJ1-1	-	TGTGCCAGCAGCGACTTAGGGGGACCGGGCACTGAAGCTTTCTTT	CASSDLGGPGTEAFF
TRBD1	TRBV7-6	TRBJ2-1	many	TGTGCCAGCAGCTTAGGAACAGGGGGCAGCAATGAGCAGTTCTTC	CASSLGTGGSNEQFF
-	TRBV20-1	TRBJ2-7	-	TGCAGTGCTAGAGGAACCGTGTACGAGCAGTACTTC	CSARGTVYEQYF
-	TRBV14	TRBJ2-2	-	TGTGCCAGCAGCCCCTTCACCGGGGAGCTGTTTTTT	CASSPFTGELFF
TRBD1	TRBV20-1	TRBJ1-5	-	TGCAGTGCTAGAGTGCCGGGACAGAGGAATCAGCCCCAGCATTTT	CSARVPGQRNQPQHF
-	TRBV7-9	TRBJ2-1	few	TGTGCCAGCAGCTTTTTAGAGACTAGTCCGTTCTTC	CASSFLETSPFF
-	TRBV20-1	TRBJ2-2	few	TGCAGTGCTAGGAGGACATCCTCGTCTACCGGGGAGCTGTTTTTT	CSARRTSSSTGELFF
-	TRBV7-2	TRBJ2-7	few	TGTGCCAGCAGCCCCAGGGACCTCTACGAGCAGTACTTC	CASSPRDLYEQYF
-	TRBV28	TRBJ1-4	few	TGTGCCAGCAGCTTCCCAGGGTTCCGTAATGAAAAACTGTTTTTT	CASSFPGFRNEKLFF
-	TRBV20-1	TRBJ2-5	-	TGCAGTGCTAGGAATTCCCAAGGGGCCCAAGAGACCCAGTACTTC	CSARNSQGAQETQYF
-	TRBV7-2	TRBJ2-3	-	TGTGCCAGCAGCTTCGCATTTGGTGACTACACAGATACGCAGTATTTT	CASSFAFGDYTDTQYF
-	TRBV20-1	TRBJ1-2	-	TGCAGTGCTAGAGATGACAGGATCTACGATGGCTACACCTTC	CSARDDRIYDGYTF
TRBD2	TRBV27	TRBJ2-3	-	TGTGCCAGCACTCCGGGGGGGGTGTGGGATACGCAGTATTTT	CASTPGGVWDTQYF
TRBD1	TRBV20-1	TRBJ1-5	-	TGCAGTGCTCCGACAGGGGAAGCACAGCCCCAGCATTTT	CSAPTGEAQPQHF
TRBD1	TRBV6-2/TRBV6-3	TRBJ1-5	few	TGTGCCAGCGCAGACAGGGTACAGCCCCAGCATTTT	CASADRVQPQHF
TRBD2	TRBV29-1	TRBJ2-5	-	TGCAGCGTTGCAGTAAGCGGGGGAGGAGAGACCCAGTACTTC	CSVAVSGGGETQYF
-	TRBV7-2	TRBJ2-3	many	TGTGCCAGCAGCTTAGATACAGGGTACACAGATACGCAGTATTTT	CASSLDTGYTDTQYF
TRBD2	TRBV6-8	TRBJ2-7	-	TGTGCCAGCAGACCCGGGACTAGCGGGAACGAGCAGTACTTC	CASRPGTSGNEQYF
-	TRBV20-1	TRBJ1-2	-	TGCAGTGCTAGAGATGCTCCCACCAACCAGGGCTACACCTTC	CSARDAPTNQGYTF
-	TRBV7-6	TRBJ2-1	-	TGTGCCAGCAGCTTAGCGGCGGCCAAAGAGGAGCAGTTCTTC	CASSLAAAKEEQFF
-	TRBV7-2	TRBJ2-6	many	TGTGCCAGCAGCCTCCCACGTAGCCGTGGTTGGGGTGAGGGTTTCTCTGGGGCCAACGTCCTGACTTTC	CASSLPRSRGWGEGFSGANVLTF
TRBD1	TRBV15	TRBJ2-3	-	TGTGCCACCAGGGCCGGGACAGGGGACACAGATACGCAGTATTTT	CATRAGTGDTDTQYF
TRBD2	TRBV15	TRBJ2-2	many	TGTGCCACCAGCAGAGTGGCGGGAGAGGAGCTGTTTTTT	CATSRVAGEELFF
-	TRBV6-6	TRBJ1-4	-	TGTGCCAGCAGGGGTTCGAGGGTCGGGGATAATGAAAAACTGTTTTTT	CASRGSRVGDNEKLFF
TRBD1	TRBV6-9	TRBJ2-3	-	TGTGCCAGCAGAAAATTCCAGGGACAGGGTGCAGATACGCAGTATTTT	CASRKFQGQGADTQYF
-	TRBV7-6	TRBJ1-2	-	TGTGCCAGCAGCCCGCCCGGATCGGCGACTAACTATGGCTACACCTTC	CASSPPGSATNYGYTF
-	TRBV20-1	TRBJ2-3	-	TGCAGTGCTCCCCCCGGTAGCACAGATACGCAGTATTTT	CSAPPGSTDTQYF
TRBD2	TRBV19	TRBJ2-1	many	TGTGCCAGCAAAGCGGGGGGGCCGGCCGAGCAGTTCTTC	CASKAGGPAEQFF
TRBD1	TRBV5-4	TRBJ1-1	-	TGTGCCAGCAGTCTCTCTCTACAGGGGCGTATGACTGAAGCTTTCTTT	CASSLSLQGRMTEAFF
-	TRBV28	TRBJ2-2	few	TGTGCCAGCAGTTTACTTCTAGCCGGGGACACCGGGGAGCTGTTTTTT	CASSLLLAGDTGELFF
TRBD1	TRBV19	TRBJ2-2	-	TGTGCCAGTAGTATCTACGTCGGACAGGGTCAAGCCGGGGAGCTGTTTTTT	CASSIYVGQGQAGELFF
-	TRBV7-9	TRBJ1-1	once	TGTGCCAGCAGCTTAAGGCGCGGAACGAACACTGAAGCTTTCTTT	CASSLRRGTNTEAFF
-	TRBV4-1	TRBJ1-4	-	TGCGCCAGCAGCCACGGTTCTGCCCGGGGACGTGTCCGCGAAAAACTGTTTTTT	CASSHGSARGRVREKLFF
TRBD2	TRBV7-2	TRBJ2-3	few	TGTGCCAGCATCCTGGGGGGGAGAAAGGGCACAGATACGCAGTATTTT	CASILGGRKGTDTQYF
TRBD2	TRBV27	TRBJ2-3	-	TGTGCCAGCAGCGTATCGCCTCGACTAGCGGGGGCGAAAGATGCGGATACGCAGTATTTT	CASSVSPRLAGAKDADTQYF
-	TRBV7-2	TRBJ2-3	many	TGTGCCAGCAGCTCCAAGTGGAGTCACACAGATACGCAGTATTTT	CASSSKWSHTDTQYF
TRBD2	TRBV6-1	TRBJ2-5	-	TGTGCCAGCACCCCCCGGCTAGCGGGAGCTTGGGAGACCCAGTACTTC	CASTPRLAGAWETQYF
-	TRBV12-3/TRBV12-4	TRBJ2-1	-	TGTGCCAGCAGTCTAGAGGACAATGAGCAGTTCTTC	CASSLEDNEQFF
TRBD2	TRBV7-9	TRBJ2-1	few	TGTGCCAGCAGCCGCGGGGGGGCCATAGATGAGCAGTTCTTC	CASSRGGAIDEQFF
-	TRBV15	TRBJ1-1	few	TGTGCCACCAGCAGAGAGGGGTTTGAAGCTTTCTTT	CATSREGFEAFF
-	TRBV12-3/TRBV12-4	TRBJ1-4	few	TGTGCCAGCAGTTCTCCCCCGGGACAAAATAATGAAAAACTGTTTTTT	CASSSPPGQNNEKLFF
TRBD2	TRBV20-1	TRBJ2-3	-	TGCTGCCCGACTAGCGGGGGGGCAGATACGCAGTATTTT	CCPTSGGADTQYF
TRBD2	TRBV19	TRBJ2-5	few	TGTGCCAGTAGTATAGAAGCGGGGGCCCGGACGCCCCAGTACTTC	CASSIEAGARTPQYF
TRBD2	TRBV6-1	TRBJ2-1	many	TGTGCCAGCTTCTCCCTTAGCGGGGGGGACTCGGAGCAGTTCTTC	CASFSLSGGDSEQFF
TRBD2	TRBV20-1	TRBJ2-1	-	TGCAGTGCTACTCGAGCGGGAGGACCCATCTCCTACAATGAGCAGTTCTTC	CSATRAGGPISYNEQFF
-	TRBV28	TRBJ1-1	few	TGTGCCAGCAGTTTTGGTAGGGGATCTGAAGCTTTCTTT	CASSFGRGSEAFF
-	TRBV28	TRBJ1-2	-	TGTGCCAGCAGCCGAACCCCAGGGACCTATGGCTACACCTTC	CASSRTPGTYGYTF
-	TRBV9	TRBJ1-1	-	TGTGCCAGCAGCGCTTTCGTCCAGTCGAACACTGAAGCTTTCTTT	CASSAFVQSNTEAFF
-	TRBV5-1	TRBJ1-1	-	TGCGCCAGCAGCCCAACACCGGGACGACCCTCTGAAGCTTTCTTT	CASSPTPGRPSEAFF